The present entry profiles one T cell receptor beta chain with its context. Trimming removed 4 bases from V and 7 bases from J; junction bases left unmatched: 10. The CDR3 consists of 16 residues. Germline-derived CDR1 and CDR2 are KGHDR and SFDVKD. Source study methods: Amplification of reference gene primers provided the estimated nucleated cell counts. Sequencing was performed with immunoSEQ multiplex PCR; in TCRdb, only in-frame clones are kept and a portion is missing. From that table come the V and J calls and clone size; the DNA was used to work out D and trimming. The table has 75,000 to 80,000 clones, 80% to 90% seen once; the top ten hold approximately 45%. This record comes from a study of blood T cell repertoires in COVID-19. Whole-study context: Samples came from the United States, Italy and Spain, spanning acute and convalescent COVID-19. T cells, B-cell-depleted T cells, or PBMCs supplied cDNA or gDNA.

The sequence was obtained from a human donor in a cohort sampled during active COVID-19. The sequencing input was peripheral blood. V gene TRBV24-1 combines with J gene TRBJ1-5; 9 bases align to TRBD1. CDR3 nucleotides: TGTGCCACCAGTGAGAACAGGGGGCCTCATCTCCAGCCCCAGCATTTT. Protein: CATSENRGPHLQPQHF.